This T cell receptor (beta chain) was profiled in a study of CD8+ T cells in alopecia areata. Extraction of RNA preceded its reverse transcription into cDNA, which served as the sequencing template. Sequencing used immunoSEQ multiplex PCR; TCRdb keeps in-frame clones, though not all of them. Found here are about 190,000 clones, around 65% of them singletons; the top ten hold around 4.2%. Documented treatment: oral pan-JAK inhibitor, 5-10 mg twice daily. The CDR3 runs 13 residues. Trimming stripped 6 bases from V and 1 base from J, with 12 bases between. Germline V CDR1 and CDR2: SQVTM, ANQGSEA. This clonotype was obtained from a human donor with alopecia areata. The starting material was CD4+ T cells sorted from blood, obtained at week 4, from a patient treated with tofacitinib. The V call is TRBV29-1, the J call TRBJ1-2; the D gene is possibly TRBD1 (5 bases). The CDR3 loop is CSVRDGDNYGYTF. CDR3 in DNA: TGCAGCGTCCGGGACGGTGATAACTATGGCTACACCTTC.